The 4 T cell receptor beta chains below were found in one sample sequenced in a study of human T cells and chemical hapten exposure. MiXCR, run by TCRdb on the RACE reads, gives a single entry per CDR3 protein. The table shows 100,000 to 150,000 distinct CDR3 sequences, with approximately 10% occurring only once. The time point here: healthy volunteer bleed at 2 weeks. Blood, whole and unfractionated, served as the source for total RNA extraction. What was sequenced was whole blood. The origin of the receptors is a male donor in good health. Some clones in this sample may be carry-over from other donors' samples.

The chain uses TRBV20-1 and TRBJ1-6; D gene ambiguous. CDR3 size: 14 residues. Germline assignment: CDR1 DFQATT and CDR2 SNEGSKA (reference sequence). Trimming stripped 6 bases from V and 7 bases from J, with 16 bases between. The CDR3 region is CSAGRSGPNSPLHF. CDR3 nucleotides: TGCAGTGCCGGGCGGAGCGGGCCGAATTCACCCCTCCACTTT.

This clonotype was seen at least ten times. V usage is TRBV18 and J usage is TRBJ1-3; no firm D call. The CDR3 loop spans 15 amino acids. Trimming took 3 bases from V and 0 from J, leaving 9 bases between them. Germline CDR1 and CDR2: KGHSH and LQKENI. In DNA, the CDR3 is TGTGCCAGCTCACCGGGGTCCTTCTCTGGAAACACCATATATTTT. Amino acids: CASSPGSFSGNTIYF.

This clonotype came up many times. This chain uses TRBV7-2 with TRBJ1-5, with D perhaps TRBD1 (5 bases). Between the trimmed V and J ends, which lost 0 bases and 7 bases, there was a span of 13 bases. The CDR3 covers 15 residues. The germline CDR1 and CDR2 sequences are SGHTA and FQGNSA. CDR3 sequence (DNA): TGTGCCAGCAGCTTAGCCGGGGGTTTCGAGCAGCCCCAGCATTTT. This gives the protein CASSLAGGFEQPQHF. The whole variable domain, remainder taken from reference TRBV7-2 and TRBJ1-5, is GAGVSQSPSNKVTEKGKDVELRCDPISGHTALYWYRQSLGQGLEFLIYFQGNSAPDKSGLPSDRFSAERTGGSVSTLTIQRTQQEDSAVYLCASSLAGGFEQPQHFGDGTRLSIL.

This clonotype was seen more than once but under ten times. This chain connects TRBV6-2 or TRBV6-3 to TRBJ2-5; 8 bases align to TRBD2. Germline V gene data show CDR1 as MNHEY and CDR2 as SVGEGT. The V and J ends lost 10 bases and 4 bases, in that order; junction bases with no gene match: 14. The CDR3 runs 15 residues. The CDR3 loop is CATKRPGGPGETQYF. CDR3 nucleotide sequence: TGTGCCACCAAAAGACCGGGGGGGCCAGGAGAGACCCAGTACTTC.